A single sample gave rise to the 17 T cell receptor beta chains below, sequenced in a study of response to subunit inactivated influenza vaccine. A single record per CDR3 protein comes from TCRdb applying MiXCR to the RT-PCR reads. This table holds more than 400,000 distinct CDR3 sequences, about a tenth found once. This specimen was PBMCs from blood, taken 40 to 50 days after vaccination. Receptor source: a man aged 45-65 years who received an inactivated influenza vaccine.

V usage is TRBV19 and J usage is TRBJ2-3; no clear D. CDR3 length: 13 residues. V lost 3 bases and J 4 bases, leaving 8 bases between the germline ends. The V gene's germline CDR1 is LNHDA and CDR2 SQIVND (reference sequence). CDR3 nucleotides: TGTGCCAGTAGTATCCGAAGGGCAGATACGCAGTATTTT. Translation: CASSIRRADTQYF.

V and J are TRBV28 and TRBJ2-2; a weak D match, TRBD1 (5 bases). The CDR3 runs to 15 residues. Between the trimmed V and J ends, which lost 6 bases and 1 base, there was a span of 12 bases. CDR1 is MDHEN and CDR2 is SYDVKM in the germline V gene. The CDR3 is CASRLLQGNTGELFF. CDR3 bases: TGTGCCAGCAGATTACTTCAGGGGAACACCGGGGAGCTGTTTTTT.

This chain uses TRBV9 with TRBJ2-3; D is possibly TRBD2 (6 bases). V lost 7 bases and J 2 bases, leaving 11 bases between the germline ends. Germline V lookup: CDR1 SGDLS, CDR2 YYNGEE. CDR3 length: 13 amino acids. The CDR3 DNA reads TGTGCCAGCGCGGAGGGAAACACAGATACGCAGTATTTT. The encoded protein is CASAEGNTDTQYF.

The gene calls are TRBV12-3 or TRBV12-4 and TRBJ2-5; no definite D call. The CDR3 totals 14 residues. V lost 6 bases and J 3 bases, leaving 14 bases between the germline ends. CDR3 sequence: CASSQLTFEETQYF. The CDR3 nucleotides are TGTGCCAGCAGCCAACTAACGTTTGAAGAGACCCAGTACTTC.

This clonotype was recorded many times. CDR3 sequence reads: CSIGQGARNEQFF. The CDR3 nucleotides read TGCAGCATAGGACAGGGGGCGAGGAATGAGCAGTTCTTC. The chain recombines TRBV29-1 with TRBJ2-1, with TRBD1 matching 11 bases. The CDR3 has 13 amino acids. Germline CDR1 and CDR2: SQVTM and ANQGSEA. Unmatched junction bases numbered 7, after V lost 8 bases and J lost 7 bases.

Comments on this clonotype: This may be a read error, as it is one base from a much larger clone. This sequence joins TRBV6-5 and TRBJ2-5; 11 bases map to TRBD2. This CDR3 has 16 residues. V lost 2 bases, J lost 6 bases, and 8 bases stayed unmatched. Germline CDR1 reads MNHEY; CDR2 reads SVGAGI. CDR3 loop: CASSYLLAGVPKTQYF. The CDR3 DNA reads TGTGCCAGCAGTTACCTACTAGCGGGGGTCCCAAAGACCCAGTACTTC.

The rearrangement uses TRBV19 and TRBJ1-2; maybe TRBD1 (5 bases). The CDR3 runs 14 residues. V was trimmed by 5 bases and J by 5 bases, leaving 15 bases between them. CDR1 LNHDA and CDR2 SQIVND come from the germline V gene (reference sequence). The CDR3 region has the DNA TGTGCCAGTAGTCTCGGACAAACGGCGTATGGCTACACCTTC. Residues: CASSLGQTAYGYTF. Variable domain in full (rest from reference TRBV19 and TRBJ1-2): DGGITQSPKYLFRKEGQNVTLSCEQNLNHDAMYWYRQDPGQGLRLIYYSQIVNDFQKGDIAEGYSVSREKKESFPLTVTSAQKNPTAFYLCASSLGQTAYGYTFGSGTRLTVV.

This clonotype was picked up a small number of times. V usage is TRBV3-1 and J usage is TRBJ2-7; no definite D call. Trimming removed 3 bases from V and 0 bases from J, with 12 bases in between. CDR3 length: 15 residues. Germline CDR1 and CDR2: LGHDT and YNNKEL (reference sequence). The CDR3 reads CASSHLARSSYEQYF. The DNA of the CDR3 is TGTGCCAGCAGCCATTTGGCCCGTAGCTCCTACGAGCAGTACTTC.

Only a few counts were recorded for this clonotype. The chain is built from TRBV9 and TRBJ2-1; 10 bases fit TRBD2. The V and J ends lost 3 bases and 8 bases, in that order; junction bases with no gene match: 5. CDR1 and CDR2 from the germline V gene are SGDLS and YYNGEE. The CDR3 runs 14 residues. The CDR3 is CASSAPSGSHEQFF. The CDR3 DNA reads as TGTGCCAGCAGCGCCCCTAGCGGGAGCCATGAGCAGTTCTTC.

This clonotype was observed a few times. The chain has TRBV19 and TRBJ2-6, with TRBD1 matching 7 bases. In germline, CDR1 is LNHDA, CDR2 SQIVND (reference sequence). Trimming removed 6 bases from V and 1 base from J; junction bases left unmatched: 9. The CDR3 spans 17 residues. The CDR3 DNA is TGTGCCAGTAGAGGACAGGCGATCCTTTCTGGGGCCAACGTCCTGACTTTC. The encoded protein is CASRGQAILSGANVLTF.

The CDR3 DNA reads TGTGCCAGCAGTTACTCTGGCCTAGCGGGAGAACACGAGCAGTACTTC. Its protein product is CASSYSGLAGEHEQYF. This chain connects TRBV6-5 to TRBJ2-7, with 10 bases that match TRBD2. V shed 0 bases, J shed 5 bases, and the junction held 7 bases outside the gene matches. The germline V gene has CDR1 MNHEY and CDR2 SVGAGI. The CDR3 has 16 amino acids.

The chain joins TRBV7-2 to TRBJ1-2; D gene unclear. The V end lost 1 base, the J end lost 8 bases, and 14 bases lay between the germline ends. Germline CDR1 reads SGHTA; CDR2 reads FQGNSA. The CDR3 has 14 residues. The CDR3 protein is CASSLGELKEGYTF. Here the CDR3 DNA reads TGTGCCAGCAGCTTAGGGGAATTAAAGGAAGGCTACACCTTC.

This clonotype has more than one count but fewer than ten. The rearrangement joins TRBV18 to TRBJ2-7; the match to TRBD2 covers 12 bases. Trimming took 3 bases from V and 0 from J; bases not matched to a gene: 6. The CDR3 covers 17 residues. The germline CDR1 and CDR2 sequences are KGHSH and LQKENI. In DNA, the CDR3 is TGTGCCAGCTCACCGAGAGAGACTAGCGGGGGCTCCTACGAGCAGTACTTC. Translating it yields CASSPRETSGGSYEQYF.

The DNA of the CDR3 is TGTGCCAGTAACCGGGGGTCTGAAGCTTTCTTT. Protein: CASNRGSEAFF. The rearrangement joins TRBV19 to TRBJ1-1; weak D call: TRBD1 (5 bases). This CDR3 has 11 amino acids. Per germline, CDR1 LNHDA and CDR2 SQIVND (reference sequence). V gave up 7 bases and J gave up 6 bases, with 9 bases separating them.

The chain couples TRBV30 to TRBJ1-1; D is perhaps TRBD1 (5 bases). CDR3 length equals 13 residues. V lost 5 bases and J 6 bases, leaving 16 bases between the germline ends. CDR1 is GTSNPN and CDR2 is SVGIG in the germline V gene (reference sequence). The CDR3, as DNA: TGTGCCTGGGCCCGACAGTTAAGCTCTGAAGCTTTCTTT. Protein: CAWARQLSSEAFF.

This clonotype was recorded at least ten times. The V gene is TRBV20-1, the J gene TRBJ2-7; D is unclear. Germline V gene sequence: CDR1 DFQATT, CDR2 SNEGSKA (reference sequence). Trimming stripped 6 bases from V and 2 bases from J, with 20 bases between. The CDR3 has 15 residues. CDR3 amino acids: CSARSAERRTYEQYF. The CDR3 DNA follows: TGCAGTGCCCGCTCCGCGGAGCGCCGGACCTACGAGCAGTACTTC.

This clonotype has more than one count but fewer than ten. This rearrangement joins TRBV3-1 to TRBJ2-1, with D unresolved. With 0 bases removed from V and 10 bases from J, the gap between germline ends came to 10 bases. The CDR3 has 13 amino acids. Germline values: CDR1 LGHDT, CDR2 YNNKEL (reference sequence). CDR3 region: CASSQDQGTEQFF. As DNA, the CDR3 is TGTGCCAGCAGCCAAGATCAAGGCACGGAGCAGTTCTTC.